Below, 24 T cell receptor beta chains from the same sample are listed, as sequenced in a study of CD4+ T cells in melanoma (dated by TCRdb to between 2021 and 2023). To prepare the library, the immunoSEQ multiplex PCR assay was applied. Imported from immuneACCESS, the table was reduced by TCRdb to in-frame sequences with V and J called. These copies leave out some clones; in studies compared against another copy, an unresolved V gene accounts for under half, and the cause of the remainder is not known. For this sample there are roughly 13,000 clones; approximately 80% appear just once. Roughly 17% of the sample lies in the top ten. Material: cells from a culture (not recorded whether cultured in vitro). Every receptor here comes from a human donor with melanoma.

The gene calls are TRBV30 and TRBJ1-3, with unresolved D. Germline V gene lookup returns CDR1 GTSNPN and CDR2 SVGIG (reference sequence). The ends were cut back, 0 bases at V and 3 bases at J, with 6 bases in the middle. The CDR3 spans 13 residues. This CDR3 is CAWSVSRGNTIYF. The CDR3 DNA is TGTGCCTGGAGTGTAAGCCGTGGAAACACCATATATTTT.

This chain uses TRBV2 with TRBJ2-7; 10 bases agree with TRBD1. The trim removed 7 bases at V and 6 bases at J, leaving 3 bases unmatched. This CDR3 is built from 12 residues. CDR1 and CDR2 (germline): SNHLY, FYNNEI. Here the CDR3 reads CASTGQGVEQYF. The DNA of the CDR3 is TGTGCCAGCACCGGACAGGGGGTCGAGCAGTACTTC.

V and J are TRBV28 and TRBJ1-6; weak D call: TRBD1 (6 bases). Germline values: CDR1 MDHEN, CDR2 SYDVKM. The CDR3 spans 17 residues. V was cut by 6 bases and J by 7 bases, with 22 bases left in between. Here the CDR3 DNA reads TGTGCCAGCAGCTCCCTTGGACAGACACAAATGAATTCACCCCTCCACTTT. This codes for CASSSLGQTQMNSPLHF.

Written as DNA, the CDR3 is TGCACCAGCAGCCTCCTTGGACTAGCAAGAAAGACCCAGTACTTC. As protein: CTSSLLGLARKTQYF. The rearrangement links TRBV1 to TRBJ2-5; the table's D call TRBD2 went unverified against the DNA. TRBV1 is assigned pseudogene status. CDR3 length: 15 amino acids.

V and J are TRBV9 and TRBJ1-4; D is unresolved. CDR3 length: 15 residues. CDR1 is SGDLS, CDR2 YYNGEE, per germline. V gave up 0 bases and J gave up 8 bases, with 14 bases separating them. DNA for the CDR3: TGTGCCAGCAGCGTAGACCCCATGGGTTTAGAAAAACTGTTTTTT. This translates into CASSVDPMGLEKLFF. Full variable domain (missing parts from reference TRBV9 and TRBJ1-4): DSGVTQTPKHLITATGQRVTLRCSPRSGDLSVYWYQQSLDQGLQFLIQYYNGEERAKGNILERFSAQQFPDLHSELNLSSLELGDSALYFCASSVDPMGLEKLFFGSGTQLSVL.

This clone has a handful of counts. The CDR3 sequence is CASRAGSTEAFF. CDR3 bases: TGTGCCAGTCGCGCTGGATCCACTGAAGCTTTCTTT. This sequence joins TRBV19 and TRBJ1-1; no firm D call. From germline, CDR1 is LNHDA and CDR2 SQIVND (reference sequence). The CDR3 is 12 residues long. V gave up 8 bases and J gave up 4 bases, with 11 bases separating them.

The genes are TRBV6-1 and TRBJ2-3; D is tentatively TRBD1 or TRBD2 (5 bases each). Germline V gives CDR1 MNHNS, CDR2 SASEGT. The CDR3 has 14 residues. Trimming cost V 8 bases and J 6 bases, with 18 bases left between them. The CDR3, as DNA: TGTGCCAGCCAGCGGACATGGGGGTCGGATACGCAGTATTTT. Amino acids: CASQRTWGSDTQYF.

This clone was recorded only once. This chain joins TRBV18 and TRBJ1-4; 9 bases fit TRBD1. The CDR3 totals 14 residues. The V segment lost 3 bases and the J segment 8 bases; nucleotides outside the gene matches: 4. Per the germline V gene, CDR1 is KGHSH and CDR2 is LQKENI. The CDR3 region has the DNA TGTGCCAGCTCACCGGGACAGGGAGTCGAAAAACTGTTTTTT. Translated, it gives CASSPGQGVEKLFF. The variable domain in full, with the rest retrieved from reference TRBV18 and TRBJ1-4, is NAGVMQNPRHLVRRRGQEARLRCSPMKGHSHVYWYRQLPEEGLKFMVYLQKENIIDESGMPKERFSAEFPKEGPSILRIQQVVRGDSAAYFCASSPGQGVEKLFFGSGTQLSVL.

The gene calls are TRBV5-5 and TRBJ2-7; D is tentatively TRBD1 or TRBD2 (6 bases each). V lost 6 bases and J 3 bases, leaving 25 bases between the germline ends. The CDR3 consists of 17 residues. The V gene's germline CDR1 is SGHKS and CDR2 YYEKEE (reference sequence). Here the CDR3 DNA reads TGTGCCAGCAAATCGGTCGGCAGGGGACTGATCGACTACGAGCAGTACTTC. As protein: CASKSVGRGLIDYEQYF.

The chain joins TRBV5-1 to TRBJ1-6; D unresolved. This CDR3 comprises 14 residues. Deletions cut 0 bases from V and 6 bases from J, with 7 bases between. Per germline, CDR1 SGHRS and CDR2 YFSETQ. For the CDR3, the DNA is TGCGCCAGCAGCTTGGAGGTAGTTAATTCACCCCTCCACTTT. It yields the protein CASSLEVVNSPLHF.

This chain links TRBV11-2 with TRBJ1-6; D is possibly TRBD1 (5 bases). CDR3 length equals 17 residues. Germline assignment: CDR1 SGHAT and CDR2 FQNNGV. V was pared by 2 bases and J by 11 bases, with 22 bases between. CDR3 nucleotide sequence: TGTGCCAGCAGCTTATCGTCGCAGGGCCATAGGGAGGCACCCCTCCACTTT. Translating gives CASSLSSQGHREAPLHF. The whole variable domain, remainder taken from reference TRBV11-2 and TRBJ1-6, is EAGVAQSPRYKIIEKRQSVAFWCNPISGHATLYWYQQILGQGPKLLIQFQNNGVVDDSQLPKDRFSAERLKGVDSTLKIQPAKLEDSAVYLCASSLSSQGHREAPLHFGNGTRLTVT.

The count of this clone is one. CDR3 coding DNA: TGCAGCGTTGACGCAGGGGTCGATGAGCAGTTCTTC. Protein sequence: CSVDAGVDEQFF. The chain joins TRBV29-1 to TRBJ2-1; D is perhaps TRBD1 (6 bases). Trimming stripped 3 bases from V and 8 bases from J, with 11 bases between. The germline V gene encodes CDR1 SQVTM and CDR2 ANQGSEA. CDR3 length equals 12 residues.

The V gene is TRBV11-2, the J gene TRBJ2-1; D is ambiguous. CDR3 size: 13 residues. Between the trimmed V and J ends, which lost 5 bases and 8 bases, there was a span of 13 bases. The V gene's germline CDR1 is SGHAT and CDR2 FQNNGV. CDR3 sequence reads: CASSRSQIDEQFF. The CDR3 nucleotides read TGTGCCAGCAGCCGATCTCAGATCGATGAGCAGTTCTTC.

This chain connects TRBV6-6 to TRBJ1-3; D gene unclear. In germline, CDR1 is MNHNY, CDR2 SVGAGI (reference sequence). V gave up 2 bases and J gave up 0 bases, with 8 bases separating them. CDR3 length: 15 residues. The CDR3 DNA is TGTGCCAGCAGTTACGCAGACTACTCTGGAAACACCATATATTTT. As protein: CASSYADYSGNTIYF.

In its sample, this clone was seen a few times. The J gene is TRBJ1-2, the V gene TRBV5-1; D call uncertain. CDR1 SGHRS and CDR2 YFSETQ come from the germline V gene. V lost 0 bases and J lost 8, with 8 bases in between. The CDR3 is made up of 12 amino acids. The chain's CDR3 is CASSLGYEGYTF. CDR3 DNA: TGCGCCAGCAGCTTGGGTTATGAGGGCTACACCTTC.

V is TRBV11-2 and J is TRBJ1-1, with D possibly TRBD1 on 5 matching bases. The CDR3 spans 16 residues. Germline V gives CDR1 SGHAT, CDR2 FQNNGV. V was clipped by 1 base and J by 1 base, with 13 bases between them. CDR3 in amino acids: CASSLVMGQPNTEAFF. For the CDR3, the DNA is TGTGCCAGCAGCTTAGTTATGGGGCAGCCGAACACTGAAGCTTTCTTT.

This sequence joins TRBV11-2 and TRBJ2-7; 8 positions agree with TRBD1. V dropped 5 bases and J dropped 6; count of bases not matched to a gene: 18. CDR1 is SGHAT and CDR2 is FQNNGV in the germline V gene. The CDR3 extends over 17 amino acids. Here the CDR3 reads CASSPRPPGQGAGEQYF. DNA for the CDR3: TGTGCCAGCAGCCCGAGGCCCCCCGGGCAGGGGGCAGGCGAGCAGTACTTC. The complete variable domain, with remaining parts taken from reference TRBV11-2 and TRBJ2-7, reads EAGVAQSPRYKIIEKRQSVAFWCNPISGHATLYWYQQILGQGPKLLIQFQNNGVVDDSQLPKDRFSAERLKGVDSTLKIQPAKLEDSAVYLCASSPRPPGQGAGEQYFGPGTRLTVT.

The chain couples TRBV5-1 to TRBJ2-5; D might be TRBD1 (6 bases). The CDR3 is made up of 17 amino acids. Between the trimmed V and J ends, which lost 0 bases and 2 bases, there was a span of 17 bases. Germline V gives CDR1 SGHRS, CDR2 YFSETQ. The CDR3 reads CASSLARTDYIQETQYF. The CDR3 DNA is TGCGCCAGCAGCTTGGCTCGGACAGACTATATTCAAGAGACCCAGTACTTC.

V usage is TRBV11-2 and J usage is TRBJ2-7, with no clear D. The V end lost 5 bases, the J end lost 5 bases, and 10 bases lay between the germline ends. Germline CDR1 SGHAT, CDR2 FQNNGV. The CDR3 has 12 residues. CDR3 sequence: CASSPTRNEQYF. Written as DNA, the CDR3 is TGTGCCAGCAGCCCGACCAGGAACGAGCAGTACTTC. Using reference TRBV11-2 and TRBJ2-7 for the parts outside the CDR3, the full variable domain is EAGVAQSPRYKIIEKRQSVAFWCNPISGHATLYWYQQILGQGPKLLIQFQNNGVVDDSQLPKDRFSAERLKGVDSTLKIQPAKLEDSAVYLCASSPTRNEQYFGPGTRLTVT.

V usage is TRBV11-3 and J usage is TRBJ2-1, with TRBD2 identical over 11 bases. Trimming took 0 bases from V and 3 from J; bases not matched to a gene: 1. Germline-derived CDR1 and CDR2 are SGHNT and YENEEA. This CDR3 spans 16 amino acids. The CDR3: CASSLELAGVYNEQFF. In nucleotides, the CDR3 is TGTGCCAGCAGCTTAGAACTAGCGGGGGTCTACAATGAGCAGTTCTTC.

This clone came up once. The chain joins TRBV29-1 to TRBJ2-3, with D perhaps matching TRBD1 (5 bases). The CDR3 length is 12 residues. Germline V gives CDR1 SQVTM, CDR2 ANQGSEA. Trimming took 3 bases from V and 5 from J, leaving 9 bases between them. CDR3 sequence reads: CSVDSGQDTQYF. CDR3 in DNA: TGCAGCGTTGATTCCGGACAAGATACGCAGTATTTT.

The gene calls are TRBV10-3 and TRBJ2-1; D may correspond to TRBD1 or TRBD2 (5 bases each). Between the trimmed V and J ends, which lost 2 bases and 9 bases, there was a span of 8 bases. CDR1 is ENHRY and CDR2 is SYGVKD in the germline V gene. The CDR3 totals 12 residues. CDR3 DNA: TGTGCCATCAGTGAGCTCGGGACTGAGCAGTTCTTC. Protein sequence: CAISELGTEQFF.

The sample holds one count of this clone. The chain recombines TRBV6-5 with TRBJ1-2; D gene unclear. The CDR3 has 14 residues. V lost 0 bases and J lost 3, with 8 bases in between. The germline gives CDR1 MNHEY, CDR2 SVGAGI. In DNA form, the CDR3 reads TGTGCCAGCAGTTACTCGTACTCGGACTATGGCTACACCTTC. It yields the protein CASSYSYSDYGYTF.

This chain connects TRBV5-6 to TRBJ1-4; D is unresolved. This CDR3 contains 14 residues. V was trimmed by 0 bases and J by 5 bases, leaving 8 bases between them. Per the germline V gene, CDR1 is SGHDT and CDR2 is YYEEEE. CDR3 in DNA: TGTGCCAGCAGCTTGGGTGGTGGGAATGAAAAACTGTTTTTT. It codes for CASSLGGGNEKLFF.